Listed here is a single T cell receptor beta chain. The antigen is undetermined. The data derive from a study of breast tumors, draining lymph nodes, adjacent tissues. General study results and limits: That most tumor T cells come from lymph nodes remained unproven.

TCRdb processed the multiplex PCR reads anew with MiXCR; each CDR3 protein has one entry. The sample consists of some 100,000 distinct CDR3 sequences, around 20% of them appearing once. Samples came from axillary lymph nodes draining the breast cancer. With 6 bases removed from V and 3 bases from J, the gap between germline ends came to 11 bases. The germline gives CDR1 MNHNS, CDR2 SASEGT. There are 13 residues in the CDR3. The chain carries TRBV6-1 and TRBJ1-1; no reliable D call. What was sequenced was axillary lymph node tissue. This TCR came from a female donor with breast cancer. Some clones in this sample may be carry-over from other donors' samples. The CDR3 nucleotides read TGTGCCAGCAGATCCCCGGTAGACACTGAAGCTTTCTTT. Protein sequence: CASRSPVDTEAFF.